One sample yielded the 7 T cell receptor beta chains listed below, sequenced in a study of T cells after yellow fever vaccination. TCRdb re-called the 5' RACE reads through MiXCR, storing one row per CDR3 protein. The data contain 350,000 or so distinct CDR3 sequences, around 8.1% of them seen just once; the ten biggest clones take up under 20%. The specimen was PBMCs, collected around 45 days after the first yellow fever vaccination. The receptors were sampled from a man younger than 30 who received the YFV17D yellow fever vaccine.

This clonotype was counted a few times. The chain uses TRBV3-1 and TRBJ2-3; 11 positions agree with TRBD2. Looked up from germline, CDR1 is LGHDT and CDR2 is YNNKEL (reference sequence). The length of the CDR3 is 16 residues. The trim removed 4 bases at V and 4 bases at J, leaving 7 bases unmatched. The CDR3 bases are TGTGCCAGCAGCCGCCATACACTAGCGGGGGCAGATACGCAGTATTTT. As protein: CASSRHTLAGADTQYF.

The chain has TRBV4-1 and TRBJ1-1; no clear D. V lost 4 bases, J lost 1 base, and 7 bases lay in between. In germline, CDR1 is MGHRA, CDR2 YSYEKL. The length of the CDR3 is 13 residues. CDR3 residues: CASSLLWNTEAFF. The DNA for the CDR3 is TGCGCCAGCAGCCTCCTCTGGAACACTGAAGCTTTCTTT.

This chain connects TRBV4-3 to TRBJ1-2, with D maybe TRBD1 (5 bases). The CDR3 is made up of 15 amino acids. CDR1 and CDR2 from the germline V gene are LGHNA and YSLEER. V was trimmed by 2 bases and J by 10 bases, leaving 20 bases between them. This CDR3 reads CASSQSRGTPTPYTF. CDR3 sequence (DNA): TGCGCCAGCAGCCAAAGTAGGGGCACACCCACACCCTACACCTTC.

The V call is TRBV5-6, the J call TRBJ2-5; D is ambiguous. The CDR3 contains 14 residues. CDR1 SGHDT and CDR2 YYEEEE come from the germline V gene. Trimming took off 0 bases at V and 3 bases at J, with 9 bases between the two ends. The CDR3 nucleotides are TGTGCCAGCAGCTTGGGCGGAAAAAAAGAGACCCAGTACTTC. Translated, it gives CASSLGGKKETQYF.

In this sample, this clonotype turned up a few times. The chain employs TRBV30 and TRBJ2-7; TRBD1 agrees at 7 bases. The CDR3 spans 14 residues. V was pared by 3 bases and J by 0 bases, with 5 bases of the junction left unmatched. CDR1 and CDR2 from the germline V gene are GTSNPN and SVGIG (reference sequence). The CDR3 coding sequence is TGTGCCTGGAGCGGGACAGTCCTCTCCTACGAGCAGTACTTC. Amino acids: CAWSGTVLSYEQYF.

This clonotype came up a few times. The chain employs TRBV12-3 or TRBV12-4 and TRBJ2-6; D unclear. This CDR3 comprises 15 residues. Trimming took 6 bases from V and 4 from J, leaving 13 bases between them. The CDR3: CASSPRWSGANVLTF. The DNA for the CDR3 is TGTGCCAGCAGCCCGCGTTGGTCCGGGGCCAACGTCCTGACTTTC.

The chain carries TRBV6-1 and TRBJ2-7, with 7 bases aligning to TRBD1. Trimming took 6 bases from V and 2 from J; bases not matched to a gene: 10. There are 15 residues in the CDR3. Germline CDR1 MNHNS, CDR2 SASEGT. CDR3 coding DNA: TGTGCCAGCAGCCAGTATCGGGACAGAACCTACGAGCAGTACTTC. Translated: CASSQYRDRTYEQYF.